This T cell receptor (beta chain) was identified during a study of Graves' ophthalmopathy and Graves' hyperthyroidism. PBMCs were isolated from a roughly 9.3 ml sample of fresh peripheral blood. Notes on the study in general: Blood also contained most of the expanded thyroid clonotypes above 0.001 frequency.

The sequenced template was RNA, covering the TCR beta CDR3 region. The first round was an RT-PCR with HTBI primers, and the second round was a multiplex PCR. TCRdb re-called the multiplex PCR reads through MiXCR, storing one row per CDR3 protein. Altogether hundreds of thousands of distinct CDR3 sequences are present, 15% being singletons, with the ten largest covering about 7%. The germline gives CDR1 SGHDN, CDR2 FVKESK. The CDR3 consists of 13 residues. Trimming stripped 4 bases from V and 6 bases from J, with 13 bases between. This clonotype was detected many times. The antigen is not known. The sequenced sample consisted of peripheral blood. V is TRBV14 and J is TRBJ2-7, with unresolved D. The clonotype comes from a woman aged 18-29 years with stable Graves' hyperthyroidism. The DNA for the CDR3 is TGTGCCAGCAGCCCAAAGTGGTTGCGCGAGCAGTACTTC. Amino acids: CASSPKWLREQYF.